Listed below are T cell receptor beta chains from one sample, sequenced in a study of cytomegalovirus exposure and HLA in healthy donors. Profiled with immunoSEQ multiplex PCR; TCRdb holds only in-frame clones, not every one. The sample includes 65,000 to 100,000 clones, 90% to 95% of them seen just once. The sequencing sample was made of PBMCs. These receptors were collected from a woman aged 25 to 39 in good health and CMV-seronegative. CDR3s include the opening cysteine and the closing phenylalanine or tryptophan. A D gene is named only where the DNA matches it firmly. The size entry is marked missing in some rows and otherwise reads once, few, many or a size class.

v_gene	j_gene	abundance	d_gene	CDR3aa	CDR3nt
TRBV5-1	TRBJ2-5	-	-	CASSPARGTQETQYF	TGCGCCAGCAGCCCGGCTAGGGGGACACAAGAGACCCAGTACTTC
TRBV27	TRBJ1-6	-	-	CASGRTRLSSGEDSPLHF	TGTGCCAGCGGCCGGACTCGCCTAAGTTCCGGGGAAGATTCACCCCTCCACTTT
TRBV6-1	TRBJ1-1	-	-	CASRPRWNTEAFF	TGTGCCAGCAGACCCAGGTGGAACACTGAAGCTTTCTTT
TRBV9	TRBJ1-1	-	TRBD1	CASSLGGTANTEAFF	TGTGCCAGCAGCTTAGGGGGGACAGCTAACACTGAAGCTTTCTTT
TRBV30	TRBJ2-2	-	-	CAWSVLEGTGELFF	TGTGCCTGGAGTGTACTCGAGGGTACCGGGGAGCTGTTTTTT
TRBV15	TRBJ1-2	few	-	CATSRDSAGRENGYTF	TGTGCCACCAGCAGAGATTCAGCAGGGAGGGAAAATGGCTACACCTTC
TRBV2	TRBJ1-2	-	TRBD1	CASNTDRGADYGYTF	TGTGCCAGCAATACGGACAGGGGGGCGGACTATGGCTACACCTTC
TRBV4-2	TRBJ2-3	-	-	CASSQDVTSSTSTDTQYF	TGTGCCAGCAGCCAAGATGTCACAAGTAGCACGAGCACAGATACGCAGTATTTT
TRBV4-2	TRBJ2-6	-	TRBD2	CASSPRLAGYSGANVLTF	TGTGCCAGCAGCCCACGACTAGCGGGGTACTCTGGGGCCAACGTCCTGACTTTC
TRBV6-6	TRBJ1-1	once	TRBD1	CASSGTGRIEAFF	TGTGCCAGCTCCGGGACAGGGAGGATTGAAGCTTTCTTT
TRBV27	TRBJ1-5	-	-	CASSPLNQPQHF	TGTGCCAGCAGTCCTTTAAATCAGCCCCAGCATTTT
TRBV7-2	TRBJ2-4	-	-	CASSSRGRESAKNIQYF	TGTGCCAGCAGTTCGCGCGGTCGCGAGTCAGCCAAAAACATTCAGTACTTC
TRBV30	TRBJ1-4	-	-	CAWSETSGWGEKLFF	TGTGCCTGGAGTGAGACCTCGGGGTGGGGTGAAAAACTGTTTTTT
TRBV30	TRBJ1-4	-	-	CAWSRSAQPLEKLFF	TGTGCCTGGAGTAGGAGCGCCCAGCCGCTTGAAAAACTGTTTTTT
TRBV19	TRBJ2-7	few	TRBD2	CASSIQRDPVYEQYF	TGTGCCAGTAGTATCCAGCGGGACCCTGTCTACGAGCAGTACTTC
TRBV18	TRBJ2-7	-	TRBD1	CASSPAGQGSYEQYF	TGTGCCAGCTCACCCGCGGGACAGGGGTCCTACGAGCAGTACTTC
TRBV27	TRBJ2-5	-	TRBD2	CASRLTSGSPTQYF	TGTGCCAGCAGACTGACTAGCGGGAGTCCGACCCAGTACTTC
TRBV21-1	TRBJ2-7	few	-	CASSKVQGAGEQYF	TGTGCCAGCAGCAAAGTGCAGGGGGCTGGAGAGCAGTACTTC
TRBV19	TRBJ1-1	-	-	CASSSSLSGGFEAFF	TGTGCCAGTAGTTCGAGTCTTTCCGGGGGGTTTGAAGCTTTCTTT
TRBV2	TRBJ2-7	-	-	CASSPLGKGQFEQYF	TGTGCCAGCAGTCCCCTCGGTAAAGGACAGTTCGAGCAGTACTTC
TRBV7-2	TRBJ1-2	-	-	CASSLDRGNYGYTF	TGTGCCAGCAGCTTAGATCGGGGGAACTATGGCTACACCTTC
TRBV2	TRBJ1-2	-	TRBD1	CASSLRKGGVGGYGYTF	TGTGCCAGCAGCCTAAGAAAAGGGGGCGTAGGTGGCTATGGCTACACCTTC
TRBV30	TRBJ2-3	once	-	CAWKWGPHTDTQYF	TGTGCCTGGAAATGGGGGCCACACACAGATACGCAGTATTTT
TRBV9	TRBJ1-2	-	TRBD1	CASSLQTGVNYGYTF	TGTGCCAGCAGCCTCCAGACAGGGGTTAACTATGGCTACACCTTC
TRBV6-5	TRBJ2-7	-	-	CASSYQSGTEQYF	TGTGCCAGCAGTTACCAGTCCGGGACAGAGCAGTACTTC
TRBV5-1	TRBJ2-6	-	-	CASSGRTGNIFGANVLTF	TGCGCCAGCAGCGGCCGGACGGGGAACATCTTTGGGGCCAACGTCCTGACTTTC
TRBV4-2	TRBJ2-7	-	TRBD1	CASSQEPRGFYEQYF	TGTGCCAGCAGCCAGGAACCCAGGGGGTTCTACGAGCAGTACTTC
TRBV5-1	TRBJ2-5	-	-	CASSLGQEETQYF	TGCGCCAGCAGCTTGGGACAGGAAGAGACCCAGTACTTC
TRBV5-4	TRBJ1-1	-	TRBD1	CASSLQGTNTEAFF	TGTGCCAGCAGCTTACAGGGGACGAACACTGAAGCTTTCTTT
TRBV5-3	TRBJ2-7	-	-	CARSSYPAYEQYF	TGTGCCAGAAGCTCTTATCCGGCCTACGAGCAGTACTTC
TRBV19	TRBJ1-2	-	TRBD1	CASSRTDRENYGYTF	TGTGCCAGTAGTAGGACGGACAGGGAGAACTATGGCTACACCTTC
TRBV27	TRBJ1-4	-	-	CASRGLGGDNEKLFF	TGTGCCAGCAGGGGCCTGGGAGGAGATAATGAAAAACTGTTTTTT
TRBV4-2	TRBJ2-7	-	TRBD2	CASSPWGGSYEQYF	TGTGCCAGCAGCCCTTGGGGGGGGTCCTACGAGCAGTACTTC
TRBV6-1	TRBJ2-3	-	-	CASSEVGLADTQYF	TGTGCCAGCAGTGAAGTTGGACTCGCAGATACGCAGTATTTT
TRBV29-1	TRBJ2-2	-	TRBD2	CSVEWLAGSTGELFF	TGCAGCGTTGAATGGCTAGCGGGGTCCACCGGGGAGCTGTTTTTT
TRBV10-3	TRBJ2-7	-	TRBD2	CAIGRTSGAYEQYF	TGTGCCATCGGCCGGACTAGCGGGGCCTACGAGCAGTACTTC
TRBV11-2	TRBJ1-3	-	-	CASSFDRNSGNTIYF	TGTGCCAGCAGCTTCGACAGGAACTCTGGAAACACCATATATTTT
TRBV9	TRBJ2-2	once	-	CASNSRKGTFNTGELFF	TGTGCCAGCAATTCCAGGAAAGGGACTTTTAACACCGGGGAGCTGTTTTTT
TRBV12-5	TRBJ1-5	-	TRBD1	CASGLVCPWGQGVYSNQPQHF	TGTGCTAGTGGTCTTGTGTGCCCGTGGGGACAGGGGGTCTATAGCAATCAGCCCCAGCATTTT
TRBV4-1	TRBJ1-5	-	TRBD1	CASSQGGQGSQPQHF	TGCGCCAGCAGCCAAGGGGGACAGGGAAGCCAGCCCCAGCATTTT
TRBV11-1	TRBJ2-1	-	TRBD2	CASNPDMLAGAHEQFF	TGTGCCAGCAACCCGGACATGCTAGCGGGGGCCCATGAGCAGTTCTTC
TRBV6-5	TRBJ2-3	-	-	CASSYFGRGTDTQYF	TGTGCCAGCAGTTACTTTGGCAGGGGCACAGATACGCAGTATTTT
TRBV6-5	TRBJ1-5	-	TRBD1	CASRTGGMNQPQHF	TGTGCCAGCAGGACAGGGGGCATGAATCAGCCCCAGCATTTT
TRBV19	TRBJ1-5	-	TRBD1	CASSIEQGARVALPQHF	TGTGCCAGTAGTATAGAGCAGGGGGCGAGGGTAGCGCTTCCCCAGCATTTT
TRBV5-4	TRBJ2-7	once	TRBD1	CASTYGQGAFPTKQYF	TGTGCCAGCACTTACGGACAGGGAGCTTTCCCTACGAAGCAGTACTTC
TRBV7-9	TRBJ1-1	few	TRBD1	CASSPDRGRAFF	TGTGCCAGCAGCCCCGACAGGGGTCGAGCTTTCTTT
TRBV2	TRBJ1-2	-	-	CASSQSEGAGPF	TGTGCCAGCAGTCAATCAGAGGGCGCCGGCCCCTTC
TRBV30	TRBJ2-7	-	-	CAWGAQYYEQYF	TGTGCCTGGGGGGCACAATACTACGAGCAGTACTTC